These 28 T cell receptor beta chains originate from one sample sequenced in a study of blood T cell repertoires in COVID-19. Method: immunoSEQ multiplex PCR; TCRdb's copy keeps in-frame clones and lacks some. The sample holds a few hundred thousand clones, less than 90% seen once. Sequencing used PBMCs or T cells enriched from blood (not recorded which). All receptors derive from a woman aged 30 to 39 who had recovered from COVID-19.

The gene calls are TRBV7-9 and TRBJ1-6; D gene unclear. This CDR3 has 19 amino acids. In germline, CDR1 is SEHNR, CDR2 FQNEAQ (reference sequence). V dropped 1 base and J dropped 3 bases, with 19 bases sitting between them. The CDR3 bases are TGTGCCAGCAGCTTAGGAGGGCTCACCGGGCGCAACTATAATTCACCCCTCCACTTT. It codes for CASSLGGLTGRNYNSPLHF.

J is TRBJ2-6 and V is TRBV10-3; unclear D gene. Deletions cut 2 bases from V and 2 bases from J, with 7 bases between. The germline CDR1 and CDR2 sequences are ENHRY and SYGVKD. The CDR3 is 15 amino acids. The CDR3 here is CAISESIPGANVLTF. The DNA for the CDR3 is TGTGCCATCAGTGAGAGCATACCTGGGGCCAACGTCCTGACTTTC.

The chain couples TRBV15 to TRBJ2-7, with 10 bases lining up with TRBD1. This CDR3 has 15 amino acids. The germline V gene encodes CDR1 LNHNV and CDR2 YYDKDF (reference sequence). J lost 6 bases, V lost 4 bases, and 9 bases had no gene match. In DNA, the CDR3 is TGTGCCACCAGCACTTGGGGACAGGGGACCTCCGAGCAGTACTTC. Its protein is CATSTWGQGTSEQYF.

V is TRBV10-3 and J is TRBJ2-3, with 10 bases lining up with TRBD2. With V trimmed by 6 bases and J by 0 bases, 3 bases remained unmatched. Per germline, CDR1 ENHRY and CDR2 SYGVKD. The CDR3 is made up of 15 amino acids. The CDR3 reads CAIRQTSGSTDTQYF. Here the CDR3 DNA reads TGTGCCATCAGGCAGACTAGCGGGAGCACAGATACGCAGTATTTT.

This clone was counted a few times. The chain is built from TRBV6-1 and TRBJ1-2; possibly TRBD1 for D (5 bases). CDR3 size: 14 residues. V lost 1 base and J lost 5, with 11 bases in between. Germline CDR1 and CDR2: MNHNS and SASEGT. CDR3 protein: CASSEEKGRYGYTF. The CDR3 DNA reads as TGTGCCAGCAGTGAAGAGAAGGGGCGGTATGGCTACACCTTC.

This chain uses TRBV28 with TRBJ1-6; TRBD1 agrees at 10 bases. Trimming at V came to 8 bases and at J to 7 bases, leaving 8 bases not matched to a gene. Germline CDR1 reads MDHEN; CDR2 reads SYDVKM. The CDR3 totals 15 residues. The chain's CDR3 is CASLDDRGRNSPLHF. CDR3 in DNA: TGTGCCAGCCTCGACGACAGGGGGCGAAATTCACCCCTCCACTTT.

This clone was detected only once. The rearrangement uses TRBV20-1 and TRBJ1-6, with D unclear. The CDR3 loop spans 15 amino acids. V lost 3 bases and J lost 9, with 18 bases in between. Germline CDR1 and CDR2: DFQATT and SNEGSKA (reference sequence). The CDR3 reads CSASLSGSIGSPLHF. The CDR3 DNA follows: TGCAGTGCTAGTCTCTCGGGGAGTATAGGTTCACCCCTCCACTTT.

This chain joins TRBV24-1 and TRBJ1-4; 10 positions agree with TRBD1. This CDR3 is built from 16 residues. Germline V CDR1 and CDR2: KGHDR, SFDVKD. V trimming: 4 bases; J trimming: 8 bases; junction bases outside the gene matches: 9. CDR3 coding DNA: TGTGCCACCAGTGACTCTCGACAGGGGGCCGGGGAAAAACTGTTTTTT. This codes for CATSDSRQGAGEKLFF.

This clone was seen a handful of times. Other DNA sequences in this sample translate to the same CDR3. This sequence joins TRBV19 and TRBJ1-5; tentatively, D is TRBD1 (5 bases). V was shortened by 4 bases and J by 2 bases, with 9 bases between the two germline ends. This CDR3 region has 14 residues. CDR1 is LNHDA and CDR2 is SQIVND in the germline V gene (reference sequence). Here the CDR3 reads CASSTGGGNQPQHF. The CDR3 DNA reads TGTGCCAGTAGTACGGGAGGGGGCAATCAGCCCCAGCATTTT.

The rearrangement joins TRBV9 to TRBJ2-1; 14 bases match TRBD2. J gave up 4 bases and V 4 bases, and 13 bases lay outside the gene matches. There are 19 residues in the CDR3. Per germline, CDR1 SGDLS and CDR2 YYNGEE. In nucleotides, the CDR3 is TGTGCCAGCAGCCTTAGGACTAGCGGGGGGTCCCGGCGGTACAATGAGCAGTTCTTC. It is translated as CASSLRTSGGSRRYNEQFF.

This chain links TRBV19 with TRBJ2-5; 9 nucleotides align to TRBD2. V shed 3 bases, J shed 2 bases, and the junction held 13 bases outside the gene matches. The CDR3 runs to 18 residues. Per the germline V gene, CDR1 is LNHDA and CDR2 is SQIVND (reference sequence). CDR3 nucleotide sequence: TGTGCCAGTAGTATCGTGGCCCCGGCTCTAGCGGGGCAAGAGACCCAGTACTTC. Its translation: CASSIVAPALAGQETQYF.

The rearrangement links TRBV5-6 to TRBJ2-2; TRBD2 is a possible D gene (6 bases). Trimming cost V 1 base and J 0 bases, with 13 bases left between them. Germline V gene sequence: CDR1 SGHDT, CDR2 YYEEEE. CDR3 size: 17 residues. CDR3 sequence: CASSLYEAGTNTGELFF. The CDR3 DNA reads as TGTGCCAGCAGCTTGTATGAGGCGGGGACGAACACCGGGGAGCTGTTTTTT.

The chain uses TRBV5-4 and TRBJ1-2, with 8 bases lining up with TRBD1. J was trimmed by 5 bases and V by 0 bases; bases with no gene match: 3. The CDR3 extends over 14 amino acids. Germline V lookup: CDR1 SGHNT, CDR2 YYREEE (reference sequence). The CDR3, as DNA: TGTGCCAGCAGCTTGGAACAGGGGGTTTATGGCTACACCTTC. Translated, it gives CASSLEQGVYGYTF.

This clone was recorded only once. The chain joins TRBV20-1 to TRBJ2-7; 7 bases line up with TRBD2. CDR3 length equals 16 residues. Germline V gene data show CDR1 as DFQATT and CDR2 as SNEGSKA (reference sequence). With 3 bases clipped from V and 1 base from J, the junction kept 12 bases outside the gene matches. CDR3 amino acids: CSASAGSGGRSYEQYF. The DNA of the CDR3 is TGCAGTGCTAGTGCAGGGTCGGGGGGAAGGTCCTACGAGCAGTACTTC.

This clone was found once. The V gene is TRBV6-4, the J gene TRBJ1-6, with D tentatively TRBD1 (5 bases). V was clipped by 6 bases and J by 9 bases, with 15 bases between them. The CDR3 length is 14 residues. Germline-derived CDR1 and CDR2 are MRHNA and SNTAGT. The CDR3 region has the DNA TGTGCCAGCAGAAGCCCAGGGTTTAGTTCACCCCTCCACTTT. Protein: CASRSPGFSSPLHF.

The V and J genes are TRBV11-2 and TRBJ1-1; no clear D gene. The CDR3 runs 15 residues. The germline V gene encodes CDR1 SGHAT and CDR2 FQNNGV. The V end lost 4 bases, the J end lost 5 bases, and 17 bases lay between the germline ends. CDR3 residues: CASSYVSSSRTEAFF. CDR3 sequence (DNA): TGTGCCAGCAGCTACGTTAGCAGTTCGAGGACTGAAGCTTTCTTT.

The chain has TRBV6-5 and TRBJ2-3; D may be TRBD1 (6 bases). Germline lookup yields CDR1 MNHEY and CDR2 SVGAGI. Trimming pared 10 bases from V and 4 bases from J, leaving 18 bases between. There are 14 residues in the CDR3. CDR3 nucleotide sequence: TGTGCCATGTCCATGTCAGGGGCTGCAGATACGCAGTATTTT. Residues: CAMSMSGAADTQYF.

This clone has just a few counts. This chain connects TRBV5-1 to TRBJ1-4, with 7 bases matching TRBD1. The germline V gene has CDR1 SGHRS and CDR2 YFSETQ. Unmatched junction bases numbered 7, after V lost 0 bases and J lost 8 bases. This CDR3 comprises 15 residues. The CDR3 here is CASSLGGTAEEKLFF. In nucleotides, the CDR3 is TGCGCCAGCAGCTTGGGGGGGACAGCTGAGGAAAAACTGTTTTTT.

V and J are TRBV30 and TRBJ2-1; 7 positions agree with TRBD2. Germline V gene data show CDR1 as GTSNPN and CDR2 as SVGIG (reference sequence). The CDR3 length is 14 residues. V was pared by 1 base and J by 10 bases, with 10 bases of the junction left unmatched. The CDR3 protein is CAWSGMGGPGEQFF. The CDR3 DNA follows: TGTGCCTGGAGTGGGATGGGAGGGCCGGGCGAGCAGTTCTTC.

The chain has TRBV5-1 and TRBJ1-4, with D perhaps matching TRBD1 (5 bases). The CDR3 contains 16 residues. The V end lost 2 bases, the J end lost 8 bases, and 19 bases lay between the germline ends. Germline V lookup: CDR1 SGHRS, CDR2 YFSETQ. CDR3 sequence: CASSFEGRRDVEKLFF. The CDR3 coding sequence is TGCGCCAGCAGCTTCGAGGGGAGGAGGGATGTGGAAAAACTGTTTTTT.

The chain joins TRBV27 to TRBJ1-1; a weak D match, TRBD1 (5 bases). The germline V and J ends were trimmed by 3 bases and 4 bases, with 9 bases remaining between them. Germline values: CDR1 MNHEY, CDR2 SMNVEV (reference sequence). The CDR3 has 13 residues. The CDR3 DNA sequence: TGTGCCAGCAGTTTGACAGTGGCCACTGAAGCTTTCTTT. It translates to CASSLTVATEAFF.

The chain is built from TRBV28 and TRBJ2-7; D is uncertain. Germline lookup yields CDR1 MDHEN and CDR2 SYDVKM. The CDR3 contains 12 residues. Trimming stripped 3 bases from V and 11 bases from J, with 14 bases between. In nucleotides, the CDR3 is TGTGCCAGCAGTTTTCGGCAGGCCATTGAGTACTTC. It translates to CASSFRQAIEYF. Full variable domain (remainder filled in from reference TRBV28 and TRBJ2-7): DVKVTQSSRYLVKRTGEKVFLECVQDMDHENMFWYRQDPGLGLRLIYFSYDVKMKEKGDIPEGYSVSREKKERFSLILESASTNQTSMYLCASSFRQAIEYFGPGTRLTVT.

This clone was observed a few times. The chain is built from TRBV7-9 and TRBJ2-7; D possibly corresponds to TRBD1 (6 bases). Germline V CDR1 and CDR2: SEHNR, FQNEAQ (reference sequence). The CDR3 consists of 13 residues. The ends were cut back, 0 bases at V and 7 bases at J, with 10 bases in the middle. The CDR3 nucleotides are TGTGCCAGCAGCTTAGCGGGGGCAGGGGAGCAGTACTTC. It yields the protein CASSLAGAGEQYF. The whole variable domain, filled in from reference TRBV7-9 and TRBJ2-7, reads DTGVSQNPRHKITKRGQNVTFRCDPISEHNRLYWYRQTLGQGPEFLTYFQNEAQLEKSRLLSDRFSAERPKGSFSTLEIQRTEQGDSAMYLCASSLAGAGEQYFGPGTRLTVT.

The chain employs TRBV5-1 and TRBJ2-2; 12 nucleotides agree with TRBD2. CDR3 length: 16 amino acids. J was trimmed by 4 bases and V by 6 bases; bases with no gene match: 7. CDR1 and CDR2 (germline): SGHRS, YFSETQ. The CDR3, as DNA: TGCGCCAGCAAGCAGCCACTAGCGGGGGGCACCGGGGAGCTGTTTTTT. The encoded protein is CASKQPLAGGTGELFF.

The J gene is TRBJ1-4, the V gene TRBV18, with D possibly matching TRBD1 (6 bases). This CDR3 comprises 18 residues. Trimming pared 3 bases from V and 8 bases from J, leaving 25 bases between. CDR1 and CDR2 (germline): KGHSH, LQKENI. CDR3 bases: TGTGCCAGCTCACCCCCTCGGGGGGAAGGCCCTACAGGGGAAAAACTGTTTTTT. This encodes CASSPPRGEGPTGEKLFF.

This chain joins TRBV2 and TRBJ2-7; tentative D call: TRBD1 (6 bases). The CDR3 is 11 residues long. The V end lost 3 bases, the J end lost 9 bases, and 9 bases lay between the germline ends. Germline values: CDR1 SNHLY, CDR2 FYNNEI. CDR3: CASSEDSGQYF. DNA of the CDR3: TGTGCCAGCAGTGAGGACAGCGGGCAGTACTTC.

The J gene is TRBJ2-7, the V gene TRBV12-2; no DNA check was done on the table's D call, TRBD1. TRBV12-2 is termed a pseudogene. The CDR3 consists of 16 residues. This chain's CDR3 is CASRLGVGQLTYEQYF. CDR3 DNA sequence: TGTGCAAGTCGCTTAGGGGTCGGACAGTTAACCTACGAGCAGTACTTC.

The chain combines TRBV28 with TRBJ2-7; the D gene is possibly TRBD1 (8 bases). Germline values: CDR1 MDHEN, CDR2 SYDVKM. The CDR3 loop spans 15 amino acids. V was clipped by 5 bases and J by 4 bases, with 18 bases between them. In DNA form, the CDR3 reads TGTGCCAGCAGTCCTACCACAGGGGGGGTATACGAGCAGTACTTC. As protein: CASSPTTGGVYEQYF. Using reference TRBV28 and TRBJ2-7 for the parts outside the CDR3, the full variable domain is DVKVTQSSRYLVKRTGEKVFLECVQDMDHENMFWYRQDPGLGLRLIYFSYDVKMKEKGDIPEGYSVSREKKERFSLILESASTNQTSMYLCASSPTTGGVYEQYFGPGTRLTVT.